The T cell receptor beta chain under discussion was sequenced for a study of T-cell memory formation after mild COVID-19. Sample barcodes and UMIs were carried by the TCR alpha and TCR beta cDNA libraries that 5'RACE generated with constant-segment primers. TCRdb reprocessed the 5' RACE reads via MiXCR and lists one record per CDR3 protein. The sample lists 140,000 or so distinct CDR3 sequences; around 15% were seen once. V dropped 2 bases and J dropped 6 bases, with 17 bases sitting between them. Germline V lookup: CDR1 SGHDT, CDR2 YYEEEE. The CDR3 length is 15 residues. The chain links TRBV5-6 to TRBJ2-5; no clear D. The sequence was obtained from an adult woman who had mild COVID-19 (a few samples of this study predate the infection). Cell type and time point are not known. Sequencing was carried out using PBMCs or a T cell subset sorted from them (not recorded which). The CDR3 DNA sequence: TGTGCCAGCAGCTTCGTCACCCAGGATGGGAAGACCCAGTACTTC. It translates to CASSFVTQDGKTQYF. Full variable domain (rest looked up from reference TRBV5-6 and TRBJ2-5): DAGVTQSPTHLIKTRGQQVTLRCSPKSGHDTVSWYQQALGQGPQFIFQYYEEEERQRGNFPDRFSGHQFPNYSSELNVNALLLGDSALYLCASSFVTQDGKTQYFGPGTRLLVL.